This TCR beta chain was profiled in a study of blood T cell repertoires in COVID-19. Study-wide background: Specimens from acute and convalescent COVID-19 originated in the United States, Italy and Spain.

The CDR3 length is 14 residues. The trim removed 10 bases at V and 8 bases at J, leaving 11 bases unmatched. CDR1 and CDR2 from the germline V gene are MNHEY and SVGAGI. The authors' processing: Amplifying reference gene primers gave estimates of nucleated cell counts. Generated by immunoSEQ multiplex PCR, the TCRdb table keeps only in-frame clones and is missing some. That table gives V, J and clone size, and the DNA gave D and trimming. Among under 150,000 clones listed, about nine tenths were seen once. The sequence was collected from a human donor in a cohort sampled during active COVID-19. The sequencing sample was made of peripheral blood. The chain uses TRBV6-5 and TRBJ1-6; 7 nucleotides align to TRBD1. This CDR3 reads CATKGQVWDSPLHF. Written as DNA, the CDR3 is TGTGCCACCAAAGGACAGGTGTGGGATTCACCCCTCCACTTT.